Each of the 20 T cell receptor beta chains below was sequenced from the same sample in a study of blood T cell repertoires in COVID-19. Produced via immunoSEQ multiplex PCR; TCRdb's table is partial and in-frame only. The table has around 260,000 clones, around 86% seen once. The sequenced material came from peripheral blood. The source is a woman in her 40s who had recovered from COVID-19.

The rearrangement uses TRBV28 and TRBJ2-4, with D perhaps TRBD1 (5 bases). With 5 bases removed from V and 0 bases from J, the gap between germline ends came to 11 bases. The CDR3 is 15 amino acids. The V gene's germline CDR1 is MDHEN and CDR2 SYDVKM. In DNA form, the CDR3 reads TGTGCCAGCAGTATAACAGGTCTAGCCAAAAACATTCAGTACTTC. This sequence encodes CASSITGLAKNIQYF.

V gene TRBV19 combines with J gene TRBJ2-1; TRBD2 agrees at 7 bases. Germline V lookup: CDR1 LNHDA, CDR2 SQIVND (reference sequence). The CDR3 length is 14 residues. Trimming took 3 bases from V and 5 from J; bases not matched to a gene: 4. Written as DNA, the CDR3 is TGTGCCAGTAGTATCACTAGCGCCGACAATGAGCAGTTCTTC. Protein sequence: CASSITSADNEQFF.

The J gene is TRBJ2-5, the V gene TRBV5-6; 15 bases align to TRBD2. CDR3 length equals 17 residues. J lost 0 bases, V lost 4 bases, and 4 bases had no gene match. The germline V gene encodes CDR1 SGHDT and CDR2 YYEEEE. This CDR3 is CASSAGTSGRYQETQYF. In DNA form, the CDR3 reads TGTGCCAGCAGCGCCGGGACTAGCGGGAGGTACCAAGAGACCCAGTACTTC. Full variable domain (remainder filled in from reference TRBV5-6 and TRBJ2-5): DAGVTQSPTHLIKTRGQQVTLRCSPKSGHDTVSWYQQALGQGPQFIFQYYEEEERQRGNFPDRFSGHQFPNYSSELNVNALLLGDSALYLCASSAGTSGRYQETQYFGPGTRLLVL.

This sequence joins TRBV2 and TRBJ2-5, with 12 bases identical to TRBD1. CDR3 length: 15 amino acids. J was trimmed by 5 bases and V by 4 bases; bases with no gene match: 5. Germline CDR1 and CDR2: SNHLY and FYNNEI. The CDR3 region is CASSAGQGAGETQYF. The DNA for the CDR3 is TGTGCCAGCAGTGCGGGACAGGGGGCGGGGGAGACCCAGTACTTC.

V is TRBV6-5 and J is TRBJ2-1; TRBD2 aligns across 7 bases. With 8 bases clipped from V and 5 bases from J, the junction kept 12 bases outside the gene matches. The germline V gene encodes CDR1 MNHEY and CDR2 SVGAGI. The CDR3 is made up of 15 amino acids. The CDR3 DNA reads as TGTGCCAGCCAGCCACCGGGACTACGCGACAATGAGCAGTTCTTC. Encoded protein: CASQPPGLRDNEQFF.

The rearrangement uses TRBV6-1 and TRBJ2-7; 9 bases map to TRBD2. The CDR3 contains 17 residues. The germline gives CDR1 MNHNS, CDR2 SASEGT. Trimming took 2 bases from V and 2 from J; bases not matched to a gene: 10. The CDR3 coding sequence is TGTGCCAGCAGTGAACAGTATTTGAGGACTAGCGCCTACGAGCAGTACTTC. This gives the protein CASSEQYLRTSAYEQYF.

This clone was counted a few times. The chain employs TRBV6-5 and TRBJ2-2, with D perhaps matching TRBD1 (6 bases). CDR1 is MNHEY and CDR2 is SVGAGI in the germline V gene. The CDR3 sequence is 14 residues long. V lost 4 bases and J lost 6, with 12 bases in between. The CDR3 region has the DNA TGTGCCAGCAGTTTACAGGGATATGCCGGGGAGCTGTTTTTT. Its protein is CASSLQGYAGELFF.

J is TRBJ1-2 and V is TRBV14; 7 nucleotides line up with TRBD1. Germline V gives CDR1 SGHDN, CDR2 FVKESK. This CDR3 spans 13 amino acids. J gave up 7 bases and V 3 bases, and 5 bases lay outside the gene matches. CDR3 region: CASSQTTGSGYTF. CDR3 sequence (DNA): TGTGCCAGCAGCCAGACGACAGGGTCTGGCTACACCTTC.

This chain connects TRBV19 to TRBJ2-7; TRBD2 agrees at 9 bases. Germline V gene lookup returns CDR1 LNHDA and CDR2 SQIVND (reference sequence). J was trimmed by 3 bases and V by 4 bases; bases with no gene match: 10. The CDR3 loop spans 16 amino acids. CDR3 in amino acids: CASSTGSISGSYEQYF. The CDR3 bases are TGTGCCAGTAGTACAGGGAGTATTAGCGGGAGCTACGAGCAGTACTTC.

This clone has just one count. V usage is TRBV6-6 and J usage is TRBJ2-3; possible D gene TRBD1, 6 bases. Germline lookup yields CDR1 MNHNY and CDR2 SVGAGI (reference sequence). V lost 4 bases and J 3 bases, leaving 14 bases between the germline ends. The CDR3 length is 15 residues. CDR3 residues: CASSFPQGRTDTQYF. CDR3 bases: TGTGCCAGCAGTTTCCCACAGGGTCGGACAGATACGCAGTATTTT.

V gene TRBV10-3 combines with J gene TRBJ2-4, with 9 bases matching TRBD1. CDR1 is ENHRY, CDR2 SYGVKD, per germline. The CDR3 consists of 16 residues. The junction had 6 bases not matched to a gene; V was cut back by 6 bases and J by 0 bases. The CDR3 sequence: CAISAGTGLAKNIQYF. The CDR3 coding sequence is TGTGCCATCAGCGCCGGGACAGGGTTAGCCAAAAACATTCAGTACTTC.

The J gene is TRBJ1-2, the V gene TRBV29-1; D might be TRBD1 (5 bases). The CDR3 covers 16 residues. The germline CDR1 and CDR2 sequences are SQVTM and ANQGSEA. V was shortened by 0 bases and J by 4 bases, with 18 bases between the two germline ends. The CDR3 protein is CSVEDHGRGGGYGYTF. The CDR3, as DNA: TGCAGCGTTGAAGATCATGGGAGGGGTGGTGGCTATGGCTACACCTTC. Full variable domain (missing parts from reference TRBV29-1 and TRBJ1-2): SAVISQKPSRDICQRGTSLTIQCQVDSQVTMMFWYRQQPGQSLTLIATANQGSEATYESGFVIDKFPISRPNLTFSTLTVSNMSPEDSSIYLCSVEDHGRGGGYGYTFGSGTRLTVV.

V is TRBV6-4 and J is TRBJ2-1, with D maybe TRBD1 (5 bases). Germline CDR1 MRHNA, CDR2 SNTAGT. Trimming pared 2 bases from V and 9 bases from J, leaving 11 bases between. The CDR3 covers 13 residues. The CDR3 region has the DNA TGTGCCAGCAGTGACACCGTAAGGGGTGAGCAGTTCTTC. This encodes CASSDTVRGEQFF.

This clone has only one observation. The J gene is TRBJ2-3, the V gene TRBV9; TRBD2 matches 7 bases. The germline CDR1 and CDR2 sequences are SGDLS and YYNGEE. The CDR3 is 15 amino acids. V shed 3 bases and J 0 bases; nucleotides not matched to a gene: 4. The chain's CDR3 is CASSALAESTDTQYF. CDR3 nucleotide sequence: TGTGCCAGCAGCGCCCTAGCGGAGAGCACAGATACGCAGTATTTT.

CDR3 loop: CASSHSGTSGRGDTQYF. CDR3 DNA: TGTGCCAGCAGCCATTCCGGGACTAGCGGGAGAGGAGATACGCAGTATTTT. The chain links TRBV3-1 (or the pseudogene TRBV3-2) to TRBJ2-3; TRBD2 aligns across 14 bases. Germline loops: CDR1 LGHDT, CDR2 YNNKEL (reference sequence). The CDR3 runs to 17 residues. V dropped 3 bases and J dropped 5; count of bases not matched to a gene: 7.

The chain couples TRBV11-2 to TRBJ2-7, with TRBD2 as a possible D gene (5 bases). V dropped 2 bases and J dropped 5 bases, with 10 bases sitting between them. CDR1 SGHAT and CDR2 FQNNGV come from the germline V gene. CDR3 length: 13 residues. The CDR3: CASSLTDYHEQYF. CDR3 DNA: TGTGCCAGCAGCTTAACCGACTACCACGAGCAGTACTTC.

This clone showed up just a few times. The genes are TRBV27 and TRBJ2-7; 9 bases are shared with TRBD2. CDR1 is MNHEY and CDR2 is SMNVEV in the germline V gene (reference sequence). V trimming: 4 bases; J trimming: 3 bases; junction bases outside the gene matches: 7. The CDR3 contains 15 residues. The CDR3: CASSYAGGPIYEQYF. DNA of the CDR3: TGTGCCAGCAGTTACGCGGGAGGGCCGATCTACGAGCAGTACTTC.

The rearrangement joins TRBV28 to TRBJ1-6, with D unresolved. The V end was cut by 4 bases, the J end by 7 bases, with 11 bases between. The CDR3 spans 14 residues. Germline V gene sequence: CDR1 MDHEN, CDR2 SYDVKM. CDR3 sequence (DNA): TGTGCCAGCAGTTATCAGGCGGGGAATTCACCCCTCCACTTT. This codes for CASSYQAGNSPLHF.

The chain joins TRBV7-2 to TRBJ2-5; 10 bases map to TRBD2. From germline, CDR1 is SGHTA and CDR2 FQGNSA. The V segment lost 1 base and the J segment 5 bases; nucleotides outside the gene matches: 13. The CDR3 covers 18 residues. CDR3 coding DNA: TGTGCCAGCAGCTTAGTCACCCTAGCGGGAGTTCGGATCGAGACCCAGTACTTC. Its protein is CASSLVTLAGVRIETQYF.

The rearrangement links TRBV3-1 (or the pseudogene TRBV3-2) to TRBJ2-3; TRBD1 matches 8 bases. CDR1 LGHDT and CDR2 YNNKEL come from the germline V gene (reference sequence). This CDR3 spans 15 amino acids. V was pared by 8 bases and J by 1 base, with 8 bases of the junction left unmatched. CDR3 region: CASGTQGEGTDTQYF. The CDR3 region has the DNA TGTGCCAGCGGCACACAGGGGGAGGGCACAGATACGCAGTATTTT.